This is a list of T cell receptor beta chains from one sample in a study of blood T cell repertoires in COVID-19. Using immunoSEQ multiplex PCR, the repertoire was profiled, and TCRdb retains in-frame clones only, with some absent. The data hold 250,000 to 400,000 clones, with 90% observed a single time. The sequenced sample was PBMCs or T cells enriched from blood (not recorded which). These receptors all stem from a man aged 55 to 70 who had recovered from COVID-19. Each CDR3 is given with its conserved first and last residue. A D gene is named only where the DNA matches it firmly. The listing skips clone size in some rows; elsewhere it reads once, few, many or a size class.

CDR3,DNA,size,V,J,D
CASSSRAGTYGDYTF,TGTGCCAGCAGCTCCCGGGCCGGAACATACGGGGACTACACCTTC,few,TRBV7-6,TRBJ1-2,.
CASSLTGGGTGELFF,TGTGCCAGCAGCTTGACAGGGGGCGGAACCGGGGAGCTGTTTTTT,.,TRBV7-9,TRBJ2-2,TRBD1
CASSQGGGRPDTQYF,TGTGCCAGCAGCCAGGGTGGCGGGAGGCCAGATACGCAGTATTTT,.,TRBV3-1/TRBV3-2,TRBJ2-3,TRBD2
CASRVAGGDSTDTQYF,TGTGCCAGCAGGGTAGCGGGGGGAGACAGCACAGATACGCAGTATTTT,.,TRBV2,TRBJ2-3,TRBD2
CASSIDRGNQPQHF,TGTGCCAGCAGTATAGACAGGGGAAATCAGCCCCAGCATTTT,.,TRBV27,TRBJ1-5,TRBD1
CSVVSSGGYGYTF,TGCAGCGTTGTTAGTTCAGGGGGCTATGGCTACACCTTC,.,TRBV29-1,TRBJ1-2,TRBD1
CASSFLADTQYF,TGTGCCAGCAGCTTCCTAGCAGATACGCAGTATTTT,.,TRBV7-2,TRBJ2-3,.
CASSYGHNYGYTF,TGTGCCAGCAGTTACGGGCACAACTATGGCTACACCTTC,once,TRBV6-5,TRBJ1-2,.
CASSPREVINQPQHF,TGTGCCAGCAGCCCGAGGGAGGTGATCAATCAGCCCCAGCATTTT,.,TRBV6-5,TRBJ1-5,.
CASSEGGTGDSPLHF,TGTGCCAGCAGTGAAGGAGGGACAGGGGATTCACCCCTCCACTTT,few,TRBV6-1,TRBJ1-6,TRBD1
CASSRRQGRTNTGELFF,TGTGCCAGCAGTCGAAGACAGGGCCGGACGAACACCGGGGAGCTGTTTTTT,few,TRBV6-6,TRBJ2-2,TRBD1
CASSVSGGAADTQYF,TGTGCCAGCAGCGTTAGCGGGGGGGCAGCAGATACGCAGTATTTT,.,TRBV6-6,TRBJ2-3,TRBD2
CASSLTGGGNTEAFF,TGTGCCAGCAGTTTGACAGGGGGCGGGAACACTGAAGCTTTCTTT,.,TRBV27,TRBJ1-1,TRBD1
CASRVEGLGYGYTF,TGTGCCAGCAGAGTGGAGGGATTAGGGTATGGCTACACCTTC,.,TRBV7-9,TRBJ1-2,.
CASSLMGAMNTEAFF,TGTGCCAGCAGCTTAATGGGGGCGATGAACACTGAAGCTTTCTTT,.,TRBV7-2,TRBJ1-1,.
CASSIPTSVVRNTGELFF,TGTGCCAGCAGCATACCGACTAGCGTGGTCAGGAACACCGGGGAGCTGTTTTTT,.,TRBV3-1/TRBV3-2,TRBJ2-2,TRBD2
CASSLPPGNTEAFF,TGTGCCAGCAGCTTACCTCCGGGGAACACTGAAGCTTTCTTT,once,TRBV7-2,TRBJ1-1,.
CAWSRGLRGYTF,TGTGCCTGGAGTAGGGGGCTGCGTGGCTACACCTTC,.,TRBV30,TRBJ1-2,TRBD1
CSVSGQGGLSNEKLFF,TGCAGCGTTTCCGGACAGGGTGGATTATCTAATGAAAAACTGTTTTTT,.,TRBV29-1,TRBJ1-4,TRBD1
CASSLAGGGEYNEQFF,TGTGCCAGCAGCTTAGCGGGCGGGGGGGAATACAATGAGCAGTTCTTC,few,TRBV7-9,TRBJ2-1,TRBD2
CASSPTGNEQFF,TGTGCCAGCAGCCCGACAGGGAATGAGCAGTTCTTC,.,TRBV7-3,TRBJ2-1,TRBD1
CASSPADKRASGYTF,TGTGCCAGCAGCCCGGCGGACAAGCGCGCGAGTGGCTACACCTTC,once,TRBV5-4,TRBJ1-2,.
CASSITGVDSPLHF,TGTGCCAGTAGTATCACGGGGGTGGATTCACCCCTCCACTTT,.,TRBV19,TRBJ1-6,.
CASSLAGAYNEQFF,TGCGCCAGCAGCTTGGCGGGAGCCTACAATGAGCAGTTCTTC,few,TRBV5-1,TRBJ2-1,.
CASSAGGGNFIQTQYF,TGCGCCAGCAGCGCGGGAGGGGGGAACTTCATACAGACCCAGTACTTC,.,TRBV4-1,TRBJ2-5,TRBD2
CASSSNYGVHEQFF,TGTGCCAGCAGTTCCAATTACGGGGTACATGAGCAGTTCTTC,.,TRBV27,TRBJ2-1,.
CASSGLGYEQYF,TGTGCCAGCTCAGGACTAGGCTACGAGCAGTACTTC,.,TRBV6-5,TRBJ2-7,TRBD2
CASQAGGTPNNEQFF,TGTGCCAGCCAAGCAGGGGGGACACCTAACAATGAGCAGTTCTTC,.,TRBV5-4,TRBJ2-1,.
CASSIGQLMNTEAFF,TGCGCCAGCAGCATCGGACAGCTCATGAACACTGAAGCTTTCTTT,.,TRBV5-1,TRBJ1-1,.
CASRPPTGEQFF,TGTGCCAGCAGACCCCCAACAGGAGAGCAGTTCTTC,.,TRBV12-3/TRBV12-4,TRBJ2-1,.
CASSPVAGAAFF,TGTGCCAGCAGCCCCGTTGCGGGTGCGGCTTTCTTT,once,TRBV11-1,TRBJ1-1,.
CSVRTGWYNSPLHF,TGCAGCGTTCGGACAGGGTGGTATAATTCACCCCTCCACTTT,.,TRBV29-1,TRBJ1-6,TRBD1
CASSAGSGDNSPLHF,TGTGCCAGTAGTGCGGGCTCAGGGGATAATTCACCCCTCCACTTT,once,TRBV19,TRBJ1-6,.
CASSHGTGISETQYF,TGTGCTAGCAGCCACGGGACAGGGATCTCGGAGACCCAGTACTTC,.,TRBV7-7,TRBJ2-5,TRBD1
CASSSWAETQYF,TGTGCCAGCAGTTCCTGGGCGGAGACCCAGTACTTC,.,TRBV6-6,TRBJ2-5,.
CASKGDVLSAGYTF,TGTGCCAGTAAGGGGGATGTTCTTTCGGCGGGCTACACCTTC,.,TRBV19,TRBJ1-2,.
CASSHQDTRMGTEAFF,TGTGCCAGCAGTCACCAGGACACCCGGATGGGCACTGAAGCTTTCTTT,.,TRBV6-2/TRBV6-3,TRBJ1-1,.
CASSSRVLTGLAWNEQFF,TGTGCCAGCAGCTCTAGAGTACTTACGGGACTAGCGTGGAATGAGCAGTTCTTC,.,TRBV7-9,TRBJ2-1,TRBD2
CASSQGGAGNTIYF,TGCGCCAGCAGCCAAGGGGGGGCTGGAAACACCATATATTTT,.,TRBV4-1,TRBJ1-3,.
CATHREPRSPLHF,TGTGCCACCCATCGGGAACCGCGTTCACCCCTCCACTTT,.,TRBV10-3,TRBJ1-6,.
CASSLRVENTEAFF,TGCGCCAGCAGCCTCAGGGTTGAGAACACTGAAGCTTTCTTT,.,TRBV5-1,TRBJ1-1,.
CASSLDRVEEKLFF,TGTGCCAGCAGCTTAGACAGGGTCGAAGAAAAACTGTTTTTT,once,TRBV7-2,TRBJ1-4,.
CASSAPLAGGSYNEQFF,TGTGCCAGCAGCGCTCCACTAGCGGGAGGGAGCTACAATGAGCAGTTCTTC,.,TRBV9,TRBJ2-1,TRBD2
CACQGTLLRTEAFF,TGTGCCTGTCAAGGGACACTTCTTAGGACTGAAGCTTTCTTT,.,TRBV30,TRBJ1-1,.
CASGFQTGNTEAFF,TGTGCTAGTGGTTTTCAGACGGGGAACACTGAAGCTTTCTTT,.,TRBV12-5,TRBJ1-1,.
CATSRDHGLAESRYF,TGTGCCACCAGCAGAGATCATGGGTTAGCGGAGTCGCGGTACTTC,.,TRBV15,TRBJ2-7,.
CASSLRELEETQYF,TGTGCCAGCAGCTTGCGGGAATTGGAAGAGACCCAGTACTTC,once,TRBV7-2,TRBJ2-5,.
CASSQYTGTSSYEQYF,TGCGCCAGCAGCCAGTATACCGGGACTAGTAGCTACGAGCAGTACTTC,.,TRBV4-3,TRBJ2-7,TRBD2
CASGPSGGNTIYF,TGCGCCAGCGGACCTAGCGGAGGAAACACCATATATTTT,.,TRBV4-1,TRBJ1-3,.
CASSQNRDRGLTDTQYF,TGTGCCAGCAGCCAGAACCGGGACAGGGGACTCACAGATACGCAGTATTTT,.,TRBV3-1/TRBV3-2,TRBJ2-3,TRBD1